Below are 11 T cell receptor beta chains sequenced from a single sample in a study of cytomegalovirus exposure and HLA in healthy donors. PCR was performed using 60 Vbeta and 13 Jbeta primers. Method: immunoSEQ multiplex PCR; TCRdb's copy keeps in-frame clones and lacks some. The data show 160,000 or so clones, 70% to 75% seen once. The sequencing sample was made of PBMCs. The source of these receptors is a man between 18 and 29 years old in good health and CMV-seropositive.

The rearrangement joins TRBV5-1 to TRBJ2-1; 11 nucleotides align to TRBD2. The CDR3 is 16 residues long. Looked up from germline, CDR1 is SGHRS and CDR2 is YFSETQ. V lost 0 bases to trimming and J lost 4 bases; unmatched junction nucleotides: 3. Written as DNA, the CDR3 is TGCGCCAGCAGCTTGGCCCTAGCGGGGGGATACAATGAGCAGTTCTTC. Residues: CASSLALAGGYNEQFF.

In DNA, the CDR3 is TGTGCCAGCAGACGGGACAGGGGGAACACCGGGGAGCTGTTTTTT. It encodes CASRRDRGNTGELFF. This chain links TRBV6-4 with TRBJ2-2; 10 bases align to TRBD1. Per germline, CDR1 MRHNA and CDR2 SNTAGT. After removal of 6 bases from V and 1 base from J, the junction contained 2 bases not matched to a gene. This CDR3 has 15 residues.

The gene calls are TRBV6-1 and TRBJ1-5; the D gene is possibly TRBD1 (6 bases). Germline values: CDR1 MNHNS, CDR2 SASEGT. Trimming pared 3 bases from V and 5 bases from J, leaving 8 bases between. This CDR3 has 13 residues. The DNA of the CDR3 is TGTGCCAGCAGTGAGACAGGTTATCAGCCCCAGCATTTT. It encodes CASSETGYQPQHF.

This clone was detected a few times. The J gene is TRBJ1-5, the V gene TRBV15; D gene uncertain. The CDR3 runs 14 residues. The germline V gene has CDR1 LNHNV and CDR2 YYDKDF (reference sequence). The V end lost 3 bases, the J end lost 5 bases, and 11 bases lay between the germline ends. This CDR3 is CATSSEGWDQPQHF. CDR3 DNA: TGTGCCACCAGCAGCGAGGGATGGGATCAGCCCCAGCATTTT.

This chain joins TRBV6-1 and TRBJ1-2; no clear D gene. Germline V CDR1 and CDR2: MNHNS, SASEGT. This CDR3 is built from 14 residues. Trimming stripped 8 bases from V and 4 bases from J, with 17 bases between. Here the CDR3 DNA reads TGTGCCAGCCAACCCGAGAGGCCGGGCTATGGCTACACCTTC. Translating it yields CASQPERPGYGYTF.

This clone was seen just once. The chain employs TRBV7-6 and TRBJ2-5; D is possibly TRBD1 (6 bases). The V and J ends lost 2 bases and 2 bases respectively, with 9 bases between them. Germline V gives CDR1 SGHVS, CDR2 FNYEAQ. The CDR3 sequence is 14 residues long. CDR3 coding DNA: TGTGCCAGCAGCTTAACAGGACAGCAAGAGACCCAGTACTTC. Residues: CASSLTGQQETQYF.

The CDR3 here is CASSSAGNRAFF. DNA for the CDR3: TGTGCCAGCAGCTCAGCGGGCAACCGTGCTTTCTTT. This chain uses TRBV14 with TRBJ1-1; D unclear. The V end was cut by 5 bases, the J end by 11 bases, with 15 bases between. Germline V lookup: CDR1 SGHDN, CDR2 FVKESK. The CDR3 sequence is 12 residues long.

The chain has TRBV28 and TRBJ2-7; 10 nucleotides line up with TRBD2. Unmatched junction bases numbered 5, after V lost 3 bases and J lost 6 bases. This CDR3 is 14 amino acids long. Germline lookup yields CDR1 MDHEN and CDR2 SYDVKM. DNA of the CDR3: TGTGCCAGCAGTTTTCGTGGACTAGCGGCCGAGCAGTACGTC. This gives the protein CASSFRGLAAEQYV.

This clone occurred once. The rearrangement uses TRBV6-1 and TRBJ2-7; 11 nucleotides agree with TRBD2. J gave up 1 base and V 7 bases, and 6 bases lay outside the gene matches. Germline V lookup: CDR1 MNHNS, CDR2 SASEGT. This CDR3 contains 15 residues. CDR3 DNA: TGTGCCAGCATACCTGGGACTAGCGGTTCCTACGAGCAGTACGTC. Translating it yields CASIPGTSGSYEQYV.

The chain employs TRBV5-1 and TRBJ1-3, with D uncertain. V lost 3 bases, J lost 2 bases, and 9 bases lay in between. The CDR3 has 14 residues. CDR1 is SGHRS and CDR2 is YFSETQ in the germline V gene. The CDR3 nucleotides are TGCGCCAGCAGCTGGACCGGGGCTGGAAACACCATATATTTT. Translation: CASSWTGAGNTIYF.

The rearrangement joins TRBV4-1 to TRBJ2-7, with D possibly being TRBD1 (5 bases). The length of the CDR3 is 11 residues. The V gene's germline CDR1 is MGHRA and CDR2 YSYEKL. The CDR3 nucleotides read TGCGCCAGCAGCCAAGATCGACAGCCGCGCGTC. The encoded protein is CASSQDRQPRV.